These 18 T cell receptor beta chains came from one sample sequenced in a study of CD8 T cells in ankylosing spondylitis. The study's findings and limits: Blood from ankylosing spondylitis patients appeared to carry a characteristic roughly 8-variant TCR beta motif.

The antigens these receptors bind are not known. TCRdb reprocessed the 5' RACE reads with MiXCR, giving one entry per CDR3 protein. The sample contains under 950,000 distinct CDR3 sequences, around a fifth of which appear only once. The sequenced sample consisted of blood, either unsorted or a sorted T cell fraction (not recorded which). Receptor source: a male donor with ankylosing spondylitis.

Only a few counts were recorded for this clonotype. The chain joins TRBV16 to TRBJ2-1; the D is unclear. V was pared by 0 bases and J by 4 bases, with 10 bases between. Germline V gene lookup returns CDR1 KGHSY and CDR2 FQNENV. CDR3 length: 15 residues. The CDR3 DNA reads as TGTGCCAGCAGCCAATCCACTGGGCCTTACAATGAGCAGTTCTTC. Its translation: CASSQSTGPYNEQFF.

This clonotype was found a few times. The chain recombines TRBV27 with TRBJ1-5, with D possibly TRBD1 on 5 matching bases. The V and J ends lost 3 bases and 7 bases respectively, with 10 bases between them. CDR1 and CDR2 (germline): MNHEY, SMNVEV (reference sequence). The CDR3 totals 13 residues. The CDR3 is CASSLEGMQPQHF. The CDR3 DNA reads as TGTGCCAGCAGTTTGGAGGGGATGCAGCCCCAGCATTTT.

This clonotype was seen only a few times. The chain has TRBV7-8 and TRBJ2-5; 7 bases fit TRBD2. From germline, CDR1 is SGHVS and CDR2 FQNEAQ. This CDR3 is 17 amino acids long. With V trimmed by 4 bases and J by 4 bases, 15 bases remained unmatched. The CDR3 protein is CASSSHQGLEGTETQYF. The DNA of the CDR3 is TGTGCCAGCAGCTCTCATCAAGGACTAGAGGGGACAGAGACCCAGTACTTC. The full variable domain, with the rest looked up from reference TRBV7-8 and TRBJ2-5, is GAGVSQSPRYKVAKRGQDVALRCDPISGHVSLFWYQQALGQGPEFLTYFQNEAQLDKSGLPSDRFFAERPEGSVSTLKIQRTQQEDSAVYLCASSSHQGLEGTETQYFGPGTRLLVL.

This clonotype was seen a few times. The chain uses TRBV6-5 and TRBJ2-7; D is unclear. The length of the CDR3 is 13 residues. CDR1 is MNHEY, CDR2 SVGAGI, per germline. The V end was cut by 0 bases, the J end by 1 base, with 4 bases between. The CDR3 loop is CASSYSQSYEQYF. In DNA, the CDR3 is TGTGCCAGCAGTTACTCCCAGTCCTACGAGCAGTACTTC.

V and J are TRBV10-3 and TRBJ2-7, with 7 bases matching TRBD1. Germline trimming cut 8 bases from V and 2 bases from J; bases unmatched to any gene: 9. The germline CDR1 and CDR2 sequences are ENHRY and SYGVKD. The CDR3 consists of 14 residues. The DNA of the CDR3 is TGTGCCATCGGCTTACAGGGGACCACCTACGAGCAGTACTTC. Translated: CAIGLQGTTYEQYF.

This clonotype showed up just a few times. The gene calls are TRBV5-1 and TRBJ2-2; 8 nucleotides agree with TRBD1. The CDR3 is made up of 15 amino acids. Germline CDR1 reads SGHRS; CDR2 reads YFSETQ. V lost 3 bases to trimming and J lost 5 bases; unmatched junction nucleotides: 6. CDR3 in amino acids: CASSSTGAGTGELFF. CDR3 sequence (DNA): TGCGCCAGCAGCTCGACAGGGGCGGGGACCGGGGAGCTGTTTTTT.

This clonotype has more than one count but fewer than ten. The V gene is TRBV18, the J gene TRBJ2-1, with D hard to call. V was clipped by 0 bases and J by 2 bases, with 5 bases between them. The CDR3 runs 14 residues. Germline CDR1 and CDR2: KGHSH and LQKENI. The CDR3 bases are TGTGCCAGCTCACCACCGAGCCCCTACAATGAGCAGTTCTTC. Encoded protein: CASSPPSPYNEQFF.

This clonotype was detected a few times. This chain joins TRBV12-3 or TRBV12-4 and TRBJ2-1; D unresolved. Trimming shortened V by 5 bases and J by 5 bases, and 10 bases separated the two germline ends. The CDR3 loop spans 13 amino acids. The CDR3 sequence is CASSPGANNEQFF. The CDR3, as DNA: TGTGCCAGCAGTCCAGGAGCCAACAATGAGCAGTTCTTC.

The rearrangement uses TRBV4-2 and TRBJ1-6; 8 bases are shared with TRBD1. From germline, CDR1 is LGHNA and CDR2 YNFKEQ. This CDR3 is 16 amino acids long. Trimming cost V 0 bases and J 9 bases; bases outside gene matches: 7. The CDR3 DNA follows: TGTGCCAGCAGCCAAGATTGGAGACAGGGGAGTTCACCCCTCCACTTT. It codes for CASSQDWRQGSSPLHF.

The chain is built from TRBV7-9 and TRBJ2-3; D tentatively fits TRBD1 or TRBD2 (5 bases each). The germline V gene has CDR1 SEHNR and CDR2 FQNEAQ (reference sequence). Trimming left V 5 bases short and J 1 base short, with 13 bases between. This CDR3 has 15 residues. CDR3 loop: CASSDGTLGTDTQYF. The CDR3 DNA reads TGTGCCAGCAGCGACGGGACCTTGGGCACAGATACGCAGTATTTT.

A remark on this clonotype: One junction end does not reproduce the germline sequence, and a read error may be involved. The chain recombines TRBV12-3 or TRBV12-4 with TRBJ2-6; TRBD1 is a possible D gene (5 bases). This CDR3 spans 16 amino acids. CDR3 in DNA: TGTGCCAGCAGGTTAGGGGTGGGATCTGGGGCCAACGTCCTGACTTTC. Its translation: CASRLGVGSGANVLTF.

This clonotype has only a few counts. The chain recombines TRBV5-1 with TRBJ1-2; weak D call: TRBD1 (5 bases). CDR1 is SGHRS and CDR2 is YFSETQ in the germline V gene. The CDR3 has 14 residues. With 0 bases removed from V and 8 bases from J, the gap between germline ends came to 14 bases. For the CDR3, the DNA is TGCGCCAGCAGCTTGGACCCCGGGACGGGGGGCTACACCTTC. Translating it yields CASSLDPGTGGYTF.

This clonotype was recorded many times. The chain has TRBV12-3 or TRBV12-4 and TRBJ2-3; D unclear. CDR3 length: 14 amino acids. V was pared by 2 bases and J by 0 bases, with 6 bases between. The CDR3 nucleotides are TGTGCCAGCAGTTTAAGCCCCAGCACAGATACGCAGTATTTT. Protein product: CASSLSPSTDTQYF.

The V gene is TRBV27, the J gene TRBJ2-2; TRBD2 matches at 9 bases. The CDR3 has 16 amino acids. Germline values: CDR1 MNHEY, CDR2 SMNVEV (reference sequence). Losses at the gene ends were 2 bases for V and 0 bases for J; bases not matched to a gene: 1. The DNA for the CDR3 is TGTGCCAGCAGTTTAGCGGGAGGGCCGAACACCGGGGAGCTGTTTTTT. Amino acid sequence: CASSLAGGPNTGELFF.

A few counts support this clonotype. The chain employs TRBV4-2 and TRBJ2-1, with a tentative D call TRBD2 (7 bases). Germline V CDR1 and CDR2: LGHNA, YNFKEQ. Trimming took off 0 bases at V and 3 bases at J, with 15 bases between the two ends. This CDR3 is built from 17 residues. CDR3 sequence (DNA): TGTGCCAGCAGCCAAGAAGGGACGGGGGGCCTCTACAATGAGCAGTTCTTC. Its protein product is CASSQEGTGGLYNEQFF.

This clonotype was detected a few times. The gene calls are TRBV15 and TRBJ1-1, with D tentatively TRBD1 (5 bases). The germline V and J ends were trimmed by 4 bases and 3 bases, with 15 bases remaining between them. The CDR3 runs to 15 residues. CDR1 is LNHNV, CDR2 YYDKDF, per germline (reference sequence). The CDR3 DNA follows: TGTGCCACCAGCACAGGGAGGGGCATGGACACTGAAGCTTTCTTT. Translated, it gives CATSTGRGMDTEAFF.

The J gene is TRBJ2-7, the V gene TRBV24-1, with 7 positions matching TRBD1. Germline V gene data show CDR1 as KGHDR and CDR2 as SFDVKD. V was clipped by 3 bases and J by 6 bases; unmatched bases: 10. The CDR3 sequence is 15 residues long. This CDR3 is CATSDPRQGRSEQYF. The CDR3 DNA follows: TGTGCCACCAGTGATCCCCGACAGGGTCGTAGCGAGCAGTACTTC.

The V and J genes are TRBV4-1 and TRBJ2-2; D remains unclear. CDR1 is MGHRA and CDR2 is YSYEKL in the germline V gene. The CDR3 covers 14 residues. Trimming took 3 bases from V and 2 from J, leaving 7 bases between them. CDR3 sequence: CASSHELNTGELFF. CDR3 coding DNA: TGCGCCAGCAGCCATGAACTTAACACCGGGGAGCTGTTTTTT.